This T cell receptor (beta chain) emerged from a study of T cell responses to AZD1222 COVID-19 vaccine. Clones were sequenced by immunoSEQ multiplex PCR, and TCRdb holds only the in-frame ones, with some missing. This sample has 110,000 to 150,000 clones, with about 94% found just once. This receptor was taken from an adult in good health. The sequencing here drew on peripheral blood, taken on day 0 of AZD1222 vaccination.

CDR3 nucleotide sequence: TGCGCCAGCAGCTTCGGGACAGGGGGGAATGAAAAACTGTTTTTT. It is translated as CASSFGTGGNEKLFF. V gene TRBV5-1 combines with J gene TRBJ1-4; 11 nucleotides agree with TRBD1. From germline, CDR1 is SGHRS and CDR2 YFSETQ. CDR3 length equals 15 residues. V shed 2 bases, J shed 5 bases, and the junction held 2 bases outside the gene matches.